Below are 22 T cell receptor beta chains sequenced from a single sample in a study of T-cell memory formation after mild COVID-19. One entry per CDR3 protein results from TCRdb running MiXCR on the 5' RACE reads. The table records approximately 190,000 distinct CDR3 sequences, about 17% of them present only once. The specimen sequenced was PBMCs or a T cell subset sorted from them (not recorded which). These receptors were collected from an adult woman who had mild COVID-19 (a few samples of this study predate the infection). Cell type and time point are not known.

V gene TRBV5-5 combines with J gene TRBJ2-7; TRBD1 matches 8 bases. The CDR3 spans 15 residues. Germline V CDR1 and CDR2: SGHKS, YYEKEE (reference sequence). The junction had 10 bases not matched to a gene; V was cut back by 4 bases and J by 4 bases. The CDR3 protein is CASSPQGALRYEQYF. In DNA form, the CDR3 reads TGTGCCAGCAGCCCCCAGGGGGCCCTCAGATACGAGCAGTACTTC.

CDR3 DNA: TGTGCCAGCAGCTCCCGACAGGGCTCTGAAGCTTTCTTT. Residues: CASSSRQGSEAFF. This chain joins TRBV3-1 and TRBJ1-1; 7 bases align to TRBD1. CDR1 LGHDT and CDR2 YNNKEL come from the germline V gene (reference sequence). V trimming: 5 bases; J trimming: 6 bases; junction bases outside the gene matches: 6. This CDR3 is built from 13 residues.

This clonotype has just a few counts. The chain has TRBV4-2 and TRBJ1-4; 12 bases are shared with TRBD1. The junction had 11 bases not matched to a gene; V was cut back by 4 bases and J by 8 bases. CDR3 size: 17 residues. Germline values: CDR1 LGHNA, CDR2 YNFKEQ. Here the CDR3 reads CASSPGQGASGVEKLFF. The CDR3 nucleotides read TGTGCCAGCAGCCCGGGACAGGGGGCGTCTGGTGTAGAAAAACTGTTTTTT.

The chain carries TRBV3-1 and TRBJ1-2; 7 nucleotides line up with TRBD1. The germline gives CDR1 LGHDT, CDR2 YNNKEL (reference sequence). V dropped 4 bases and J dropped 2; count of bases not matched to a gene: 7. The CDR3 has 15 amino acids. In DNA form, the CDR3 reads TGTGCCAGCAGCCGGACAGGAGGAGGCAACTATGGCTACACCTTC. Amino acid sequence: CASSRTGGGNYGYTF.

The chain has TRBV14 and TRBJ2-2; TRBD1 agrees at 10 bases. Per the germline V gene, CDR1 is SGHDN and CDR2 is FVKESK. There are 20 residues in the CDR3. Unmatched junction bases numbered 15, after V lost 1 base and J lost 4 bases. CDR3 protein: CASSQVGWDRGSFTTGELFF. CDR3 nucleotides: TGTGCCAGCAGCCAAGTTGGCTGGGACAGGGGTTCGTTTACCACCGGGGAGCTGTTTTTT.

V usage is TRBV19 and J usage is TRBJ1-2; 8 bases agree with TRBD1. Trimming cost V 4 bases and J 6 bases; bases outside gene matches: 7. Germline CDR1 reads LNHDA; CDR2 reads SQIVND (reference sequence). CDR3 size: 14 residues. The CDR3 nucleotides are TGTGCCAGTAGTACACCACAGGGGGTAGATGGCTACACCTTC. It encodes CASSTPQGVDGYTF. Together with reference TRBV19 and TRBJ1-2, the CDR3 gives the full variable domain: DGGITQSPKYLFRKEGQNVTLSCEQNLNHDAMYWYRQDPGQGLRLIYYSQIVNDFQKGDIAEGYSVSREKKESFPLTVTSAQKNPTAFYLCASSTPQGVDGYTFGSGTRLTVV.

The CDR3 is CASSVQTSGGGLAKNIQYF. The DNA for the CDR3 is TGTGCCAGCAGTGTCCAGACTAGCGGGGGAGGGCTAGCCAAAAACATTCAGTACTTC. This rearrangement joins TRBV2 to TRBJ2-4, with TRBD2 matching over 12 bases. This CDR3 region has 19 residues. Germline V gives CDR1 SNHLY, CDR2 FYNNEI. The V segment lost 4 bases and the J segment 0 bases; nucleotides outside the gene matches: 10. The whole variable domain, remainder taken from reference TRBV2 and TRBJ2-4, is EPEVTQTPSHQVTQMGQEVILRCVPISNHLYFYWYRQILGQKVEFLVSFYNNEISEKSEIFDDQFSVERPDGSNFTLKIRSTKLEDSAMYFCASSVQTSGGGLAKNIQYFGAGTRLSVL.

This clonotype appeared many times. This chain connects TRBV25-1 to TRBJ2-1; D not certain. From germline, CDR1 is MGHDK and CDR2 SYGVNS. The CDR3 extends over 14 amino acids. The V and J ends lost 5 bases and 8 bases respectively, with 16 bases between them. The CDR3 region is CASSWLTVTDEQFF. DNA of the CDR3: TGTGCCAGCAGTTGGTTGACCGTTACCGATGAGCAGTTCTTC.

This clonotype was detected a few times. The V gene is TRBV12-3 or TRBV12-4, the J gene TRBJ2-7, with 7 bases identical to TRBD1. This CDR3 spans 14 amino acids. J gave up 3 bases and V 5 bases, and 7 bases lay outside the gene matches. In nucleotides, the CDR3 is TGTGCCAGCAGTAAGACAGGGCCCATCTACGAGCAGTACTTC. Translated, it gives CASSKTGPIYEQYF.

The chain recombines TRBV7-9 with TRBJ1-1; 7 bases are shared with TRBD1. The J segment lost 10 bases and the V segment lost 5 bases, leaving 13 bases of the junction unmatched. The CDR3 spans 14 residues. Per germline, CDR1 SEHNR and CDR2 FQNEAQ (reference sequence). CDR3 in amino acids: CASSRETGSQGAFF. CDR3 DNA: TGTGCCAGCAGCCGGGAGACAGGGAGCCAGGGAGCTTTCTTT.

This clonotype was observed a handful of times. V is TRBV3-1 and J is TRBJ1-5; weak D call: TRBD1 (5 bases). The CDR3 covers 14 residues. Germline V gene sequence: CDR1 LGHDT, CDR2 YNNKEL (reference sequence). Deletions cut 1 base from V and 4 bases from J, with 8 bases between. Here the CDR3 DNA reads TGTGCCAGCAGCCAAGGGACATTAAATCAGCCCCAGCATTTT. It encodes CASSQGTLNQPQHF.

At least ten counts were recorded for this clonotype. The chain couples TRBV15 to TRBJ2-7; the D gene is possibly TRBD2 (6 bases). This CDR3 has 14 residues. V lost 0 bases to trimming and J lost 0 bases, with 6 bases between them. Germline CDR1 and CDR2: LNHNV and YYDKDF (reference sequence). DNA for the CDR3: TGTGCCACCAGCAGAGACGGGGGCTCCTACGAGCAGTACTTC. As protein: CATSRDGGSYEQYF.

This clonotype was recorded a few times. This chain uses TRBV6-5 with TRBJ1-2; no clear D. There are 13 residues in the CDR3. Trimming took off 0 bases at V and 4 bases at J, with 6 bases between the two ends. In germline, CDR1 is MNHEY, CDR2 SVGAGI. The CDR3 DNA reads TGTGCCAGCAGTTACTCGGAAAGCTATGGCTACACCTTC. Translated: CASSYSESYGYTF.

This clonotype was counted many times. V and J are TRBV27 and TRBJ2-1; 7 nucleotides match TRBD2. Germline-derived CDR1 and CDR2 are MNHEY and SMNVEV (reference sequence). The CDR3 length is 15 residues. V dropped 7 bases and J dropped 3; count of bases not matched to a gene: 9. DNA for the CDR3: TGTGCCAGCACCCTGGGGGGGAACAACTACAATGAGCAGTTCTTC. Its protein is CASTLGGNNYNEQFF.

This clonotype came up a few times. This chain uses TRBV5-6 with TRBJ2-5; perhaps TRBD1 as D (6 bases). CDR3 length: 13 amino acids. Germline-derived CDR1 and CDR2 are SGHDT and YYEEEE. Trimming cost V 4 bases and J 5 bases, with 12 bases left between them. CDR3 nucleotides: TGTGCCAGCAGCGTACAGGGACCGGAGACCCAGTACTTC. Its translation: CASSVQGPETQYF.

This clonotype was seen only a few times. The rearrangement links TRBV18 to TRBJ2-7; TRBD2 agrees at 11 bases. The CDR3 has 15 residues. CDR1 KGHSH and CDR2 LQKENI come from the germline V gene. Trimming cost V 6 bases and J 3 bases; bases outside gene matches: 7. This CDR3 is CASSRTLAGDYEQYF. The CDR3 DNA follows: TGTGCCAGCTCCCGAACACTAGCGGGGGACTACGAGCAGTACTTC.

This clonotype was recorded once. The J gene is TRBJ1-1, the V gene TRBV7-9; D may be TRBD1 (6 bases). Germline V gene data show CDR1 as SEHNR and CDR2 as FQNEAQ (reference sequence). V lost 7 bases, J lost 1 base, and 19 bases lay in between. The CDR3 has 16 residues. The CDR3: CASTFQGGQKNTEAFF. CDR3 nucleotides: TGTGCCAGCACCTTCCAGGGTGGACAGAAGAACACTGAAGCTTTCTTT.

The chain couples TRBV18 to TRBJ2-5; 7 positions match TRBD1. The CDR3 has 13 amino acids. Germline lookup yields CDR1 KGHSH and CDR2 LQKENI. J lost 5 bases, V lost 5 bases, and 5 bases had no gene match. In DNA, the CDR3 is TGTGCCAGCTCATCGACAGGGCCGGAGACCCAGTACTTC. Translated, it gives CASSSTGPETQYF.

CDR3 loop: CASSLTDRGGYTF. CDR3 nucleotide sequence: TGTGCCAGCAGTCTTACGGACAGGGGTGGCTACACCTTC. This rearrangement joins TRBV12-3 or TRBV12-4 to TRBJ1-2, with 9 bases that match TRBD1. The CDR3 length is 13 residues. The V and J ends lost 5 bases and 7 bases, in that order; junction bases with no gene match: 5.

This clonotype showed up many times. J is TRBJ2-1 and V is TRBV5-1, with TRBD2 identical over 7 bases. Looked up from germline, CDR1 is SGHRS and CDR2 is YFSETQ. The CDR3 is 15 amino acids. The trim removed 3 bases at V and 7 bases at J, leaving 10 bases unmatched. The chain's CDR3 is CASSYPSGKLNEQFF. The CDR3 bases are TGCGCCAGCAGCTATCCAAGCGGGAAACTAAATGAGCAGTTCTTC.

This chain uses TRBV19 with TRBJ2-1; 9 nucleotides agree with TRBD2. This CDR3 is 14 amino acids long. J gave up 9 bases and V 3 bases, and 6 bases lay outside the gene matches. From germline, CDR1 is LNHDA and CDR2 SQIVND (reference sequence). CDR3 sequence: CASSIPGLAREQFF. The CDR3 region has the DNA TGTGCCAGTAGTATTCCCGGACTAGCGCGTGAGCAGTTCTTC.

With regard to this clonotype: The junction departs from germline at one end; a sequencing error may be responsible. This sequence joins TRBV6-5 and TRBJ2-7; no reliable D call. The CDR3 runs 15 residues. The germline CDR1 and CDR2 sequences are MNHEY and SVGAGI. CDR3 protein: CSSSYKGLTSYEQYF. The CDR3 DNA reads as TGTTCCAGCAGTTACAAGGGCCTAACCTCCTACGAGCAGTACTTC.